This T cell receptor (beta chain) was retrieved from a study of post-analysis software for immune sequencing data. A remark on this clonotype: Its antigen remains unknown.

The TCR beta cDNA libraries carried unique molecular identifiers. MiXCR, applied by TCRdb to the PCR reads, yields one record per CDR3 protein. Among about 540,000 distinct CDR3 sequences listed, around a third were seen once. Regarding the study as a whole: Controls showed significantly higher normalized Chao1 diversity than did multiple sclerosis patients. Included in a set of a handful of TRBV segments more frequent in patients than controls were TRBV5-6, TRBV5-1 and TRBV20-1.

The CDR3 spans 11 residues. CDR1 and CDR2 (germline): SEHNR, FQNEAQ (reference sequence). This TCR came from a girl under 18 with multiple sclerosis. Sequences were obtained from blood. The rearrangement links TRBV7-9 to TRBJ2-5; D gene unclear. The closer fit of TRBJ2-7 to the DNA end suggests the J call may be wrong. CDR3 residues: CASSPDYEQYF. CDR3 DNA: TGTGCCAGCAGTCCGGACTACGAGCAGTACTTC.